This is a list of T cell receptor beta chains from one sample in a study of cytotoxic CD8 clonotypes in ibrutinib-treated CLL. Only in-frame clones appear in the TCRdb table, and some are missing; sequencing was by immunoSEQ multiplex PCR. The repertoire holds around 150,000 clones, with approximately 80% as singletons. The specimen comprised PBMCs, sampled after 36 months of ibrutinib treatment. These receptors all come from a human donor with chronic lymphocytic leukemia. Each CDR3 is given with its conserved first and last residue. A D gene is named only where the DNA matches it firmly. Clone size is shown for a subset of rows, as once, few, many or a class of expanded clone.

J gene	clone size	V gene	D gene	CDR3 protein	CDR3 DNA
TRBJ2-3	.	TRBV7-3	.	CASSFGSSTDTQYF	TGTGCCAGCAGCTTTGGTAGTTCCACAGATACGCAGTATTTT
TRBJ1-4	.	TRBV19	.	CASSTGMNPEKLFF	TGTGCCAGTAGTACCGGGATGAACCCTGAAAAACTGTTTTTT
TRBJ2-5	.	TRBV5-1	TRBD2	CASSLEGLASGTQYF	TGCGCCAGCAGCTTGGAGGGACTAGCCTCGGGGACCCAGTACTTC
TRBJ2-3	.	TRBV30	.	CAWRYRSSTDTQYF	TGTGCCTGGAGGTACAGGTCTAGCACAGATACGCAGTATTTT
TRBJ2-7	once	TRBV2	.	CASRTGRQSSYEQYF	TGTGCCAGCAGGACGGGCCGCCAGAGCTCCTACGAGCAGTACTTC
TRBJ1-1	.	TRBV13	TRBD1	CASSPPGTGASTEAFF	TGTGCCAGCAGCCCACCCGGGACAGGGGCCAGCACTGAAGCTTTCTTT
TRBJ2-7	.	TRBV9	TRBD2	CASSVDRTSGPYEQYF	TGTGCCAGCAGCGTAGACCGGACTAGCGGGCCCTACGAGCAGTACTTC
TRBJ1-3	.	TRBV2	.	CASSRSSGNTIYF	TGTGCCAGCAGTCGGAGCTCTGGAAACACCATATATTTT
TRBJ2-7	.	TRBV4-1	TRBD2	CASSRTVAGVSYEQYF	TGCGCCAGCAGCCGGACCGTAGCGGGAGTCTCCTACGAGCAGTACTTC
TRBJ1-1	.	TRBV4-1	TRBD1	CASSQGTGEGTEAFF	TGCGCCAGCAGCCAAGGTACAGGGGAGGGAACTGAAGCTTTCTTT
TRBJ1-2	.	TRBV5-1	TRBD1	CASSSQGADYGYTF	TGCGCCAGCAGCTCCCAGGGGGCTGACTATGGCTACACCTTC
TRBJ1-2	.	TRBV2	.	CASREEFPNYGYTF	TGTGCCAGCAGGGAGGAATTTCCTAACTATGGCTACACCTTC
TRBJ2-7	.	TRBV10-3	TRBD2	CAIRLAASYEQYF	TGTGCCATCAGACTAGCGGCCTCCTACGAGCAGTACTTC
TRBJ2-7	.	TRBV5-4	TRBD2	CASSLGASGSAYEQYF	TGTGCCAGCAGCTTGGGTGCTAGCGGGAGCGCCTACGAGCAGTACTTC
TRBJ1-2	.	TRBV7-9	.	CASSQLSRRPEDGYTF	TGTGCCAGCAGCCAACTATCACGACGGCCGGAGGATGGCTACACCTTC
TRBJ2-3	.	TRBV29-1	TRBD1	CSVYVRGLYTDTQYF	TGCAGCGTTTATGTCAGGGGGCTTTATACAGATACGCAGTATTTT
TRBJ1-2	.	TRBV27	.	CASSLVGTSYGYTF	TGTGCCAGCAGTTTGGTCGGAACCTCCTATGGCTACACCTTC
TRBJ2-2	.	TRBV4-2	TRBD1	CASSQEGQGHGELFF	TGTGCCAGCAGCCAAGAGGGACAGGGGCACGGGGAGCTGTTTTTT
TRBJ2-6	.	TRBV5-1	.	CASSFGQTSGANVLTF	TGCGCCAGCAGTTTTGGACAGACCTCTGGGGCCAACGTCCTGACTTTC
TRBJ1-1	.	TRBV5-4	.	CASSLGPRGNTEAFF	TGTGCCAGCAGCTTGGGGCCGCGTGGTAACACTGAAGCTTTCTTT
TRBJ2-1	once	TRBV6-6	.	CASKSTTQSSEQFF	TGTGCCAGCAAATCGACTACCCAATCCTCGGAGCAGTTCTTC
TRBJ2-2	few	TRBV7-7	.	CASSSFPQAGELFF	TGTGCCAGCAGCTCTTTCCCACAGGCCGGGGAGCTGTTTTTT
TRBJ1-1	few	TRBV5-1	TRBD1	CASRQDRDTEAFF	TGCGCCAGCAGACAGGACAGGGACACTGAAGCTTTCTTT
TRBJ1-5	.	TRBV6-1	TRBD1	CASSEWVTGRYNQPQHF	TGTGCCAGCAGTGAATGGGTGACAGGGAGGTACAATCAGCCCCAGCATTTT
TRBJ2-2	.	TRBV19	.	CASSIAGVAGELFF	TGTGCCAGTAGTATAGCTGGGGTGGCCGGGGAGCTGTTTTTT
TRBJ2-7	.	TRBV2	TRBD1	CASRPGTGYYEQYF	TGTGCCAGCAGGCCGGGGACAGGGTACTACGAGCAGTACTTC
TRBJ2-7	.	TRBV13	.	CASSHLGGWTSYEQYF	TGTGCCAGCAGCCACCTAGGAGGGTGGACTTCCTACGAGCAGTACTTC
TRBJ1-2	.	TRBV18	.	CASSPPTNPNYGYTF	TGTGCCAGCTCACCACCCACTAACCCTAACTATGGCTACACCTTC
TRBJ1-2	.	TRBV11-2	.	CASSQSPNYGYTF	TGTGCCAGCAGCCAAAGCCCTAACTATGGCTACACCTTC
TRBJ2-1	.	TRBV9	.	CASSPRAGTYNEQFF	TGTGCCAGCAGCCCCCGGGCTGGCACCTACAATGAGCAGTTCTTC
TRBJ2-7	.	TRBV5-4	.	CASSSGGDRVYAQYF	TGTGCCAGCAGCTCGGGAGGGGACAGGGTATACGCGCAGTACTTC
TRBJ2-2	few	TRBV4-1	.	CASSRRSWNTGELFF	TGCGCCAGCAGCCGTCGGTCGTGGAACACCGGGGAGCTGTTTTTT
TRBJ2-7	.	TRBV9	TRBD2	CASSVMASGGYEQYF	TGTGCCAGCAGCGTAATGGCTAGCGGGGGGTACGAGCAGTACTTC
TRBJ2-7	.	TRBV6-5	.	CASSYGGAFYEQYF	TGTGCCAGCAGTTACGGGGGGGCCTTCTACGAGCAGTACTTC
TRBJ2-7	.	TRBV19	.	CASSKSTQGAHEQYF	TGTGCCAGTAGTAAATCGACACAAGGGGCCCACGAGCAGTACTTC
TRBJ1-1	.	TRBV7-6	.	CASSLEGGVNTEAFF	TGTGCCAGCAGCTTAGAAGGCGGAGTGAACACTGAAGCTTTCTTT
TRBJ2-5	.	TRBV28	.	CASTVQETQYF	TGTGCCAGCACAGTCCAAGAGACCCAGTACTTC
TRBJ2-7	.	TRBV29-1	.	CSVGTLYEQYF	TGCAGCGTTGGGACACTCTACGAGCAGTACTTC
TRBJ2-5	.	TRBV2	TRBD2	CASSDLAGGETQYF	TGTGCCAGCAGTGATTTAGCGGGAGGTGAGACCCAGTACTTC
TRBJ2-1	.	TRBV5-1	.	CASSSRNEQFF	TGCGCCAGCAGCTCGAGGAATGAGCAGTTCTTC
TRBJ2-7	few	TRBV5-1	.	CASKAGSYEQYF	TGCGCCAGCAAGGCGGGCTCCTACGAGCAGTACTTC
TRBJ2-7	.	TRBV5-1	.	CASSLGDSTASEQYF	TGCGCCAGCAGCTTGGGCGACTCCACCGCATCCGAGCAGTACTTC
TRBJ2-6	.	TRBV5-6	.	CASSFNIWDPGANVLTF	TGTGCCAGCAGCTTTAATATCTGGGATCCTGGGGCCAACGTCCTGACTTTC
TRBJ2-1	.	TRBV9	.	CASSVASETYNEQFF	TGTGCCAGCAGCGTGGCTAGCGAGACCTACAATGAGCAGTTCTTC
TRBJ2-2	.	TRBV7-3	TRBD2	CASSSSSGRTGELFF	TGTGCCAGCAGCTCCTCTAGCGGGAGGACAGGGGAGCTGTTTTTT
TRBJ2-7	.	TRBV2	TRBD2	CASSDPTSGRPYEQYF	TGTGCCAGCAGCGACCCTACTAGCGGGAGGCCCTACGAGCAGTACTTC
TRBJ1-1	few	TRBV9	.	CASSVVRGGTEAFF	TGTGCCAGCAGCGTAGTAAGAGGGGGCACTGAAGCTTTCTTT